The clone carrying this T cell receptor beta chain was picked up a small number of times. Antigen: not known. TCRdb processed the RT-PCR reads anew with MiXCR; each CDR3 protein has one entry. The sample records under 850,000 distinct CDR3 sequences, less than 20% being singletons. These data belong to a study of response to subunit inactivated influenza vaccine. Study-level results: Authors suggested few new T cells are recruited by each seasonal influenza vaccination.

Between the trimmed V and J ends, which lost 2 bases and 6 bases, there was a span of 11 bases. Germline V lookup: CDR1 SEHNR, CDR2 FQNEAQ (reference sequence). The CDR3 extends over 15 amino acids. Source: PBMCs from blood, taken 4 to 6 days after vaccination. This clonotype originated in a man aged 45 to 65 who received an inactivated influenza vaccine. The J gene is TRBJ1-6, the V gene TRBV7-9, with D hard to call. CDR3 bases: TGTGCCAGCAGCTTAAGGCTCAGTTCTAATTCACCCCTCCACTTT. Translating gives CASSLRLSSNSPLHF.